This T cell receptor (beta chain) comes out of a study of T-cell reconstitution after alpha-beta-depleted transplantation in children. The germline V and J ends were trimmed by 3 bases and 4 bases, with 6 bases remaining between them. Germline-derived CDR1 and CDR2 are SQVTM and ANQGSEA. The CDR3 runs to 11 residues. Worth noting for this clonotype: As yet, its antigen is unknown.

General study findings and limits: Alpha-beta T cells present about two months after transplant were reported to originate from several hundred expanded graft clones. Surviving recipient T cells and thymic progenitors underlay high day-60 TCRbeta diversity in some patients. Diversity and T-cell counts at one year after transplant derived mostly from new T cells.

The TCRbeta library incorporated unique molecular identifiers. TCRdb processed the PCR reads anew with MiXCR; each CDR3 protein has one entry. The sample records about 980,000 distinct CDR3 sequences, about 26% being singletons. The chain couples TRBV29-1 to TRBJ2-5; no firm D call. The sample was PBMCs, mostly from graft donor cells, taken 360 days after TCRalphabeta/CD19-depleted stem cell transplant. This TCR was recovered from a boy in the first two years of life who had a stem cell transplant for SCID, so the T cells may come from the graft donor. The CDR3 nucleotides are TGCAGCGTTGAGATGGGAGAGACCCAGTACTTC. Its protein is CSVEMGETQYF.